This record concerns one T cell receptor beta chain sequence. This entry belongs to a study of blood T cell repertoires in COVID-19. Study summary: Sites in the United States, Italy and Spain provided acute and convalescent COVID-19 samples. From T cells, B-cell-depleted T cells, or PBMCs came the material, which was cDNA or gDNA.

Germline values: CDR1 LNHDA, CDR2 SQIVND (reference sequence). Trimming took 4 bases from V and 3 from J, leaving 9 bases between them. The CDR3 totals 13 residues. This table comes from immunoSEQ multiplex PCR, and its TCRdb copy is limited to in-frame clones, with some not included. The sample lists 180,000 or so clones, approximately 85% seen once, with approximately 8.9% in the top ten. The sequenced sample was peripheral blood. The sequence was obtained from a woman aged 60 to 75 with acute or convalescent COVID-19. This chain uses TRBV19 with TRBJ1-1; D remains unclear. In DNA form, the CDR3 reads TGTGCCAGTAGTACGGCAGGATACACTGAAGCTTTCTTT. Its translation is CASSTAGYTEAFF.